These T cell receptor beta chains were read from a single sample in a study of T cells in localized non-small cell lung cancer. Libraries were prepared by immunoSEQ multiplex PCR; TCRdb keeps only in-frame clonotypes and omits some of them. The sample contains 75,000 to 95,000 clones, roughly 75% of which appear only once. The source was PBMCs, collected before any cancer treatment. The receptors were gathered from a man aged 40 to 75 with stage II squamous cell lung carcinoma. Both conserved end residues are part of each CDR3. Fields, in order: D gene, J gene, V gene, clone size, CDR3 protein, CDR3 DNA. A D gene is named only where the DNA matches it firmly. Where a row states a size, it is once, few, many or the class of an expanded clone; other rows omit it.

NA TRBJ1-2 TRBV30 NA CAWSVRGRVRGYTF TGTGCCTGGAGTGTACGGGGCAGGGTTCGTGGCTACACCTTC
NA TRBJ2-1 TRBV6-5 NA CASGGRVDNEQFF TGTGCCAGCGGTGGACGAGTGGACAATGAGCAGTTCTTC
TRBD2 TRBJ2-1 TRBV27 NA CASSRGGGIVYEQFF TGTGCCAGCAGCCGCGGGGGGGGTATAGTCTATGAGCAGTTCTTC
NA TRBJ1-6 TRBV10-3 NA CAISEGRTSGNSPLHF TGTGCCATCAGTGAGGGTCGGACATCTGGTAATTCACCCCTCCACTTT
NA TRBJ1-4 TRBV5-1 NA CASSLTLATNEKLFF TGCGCCAGCAGCTTGACGCTGGCAACTAATGAAAAACTGTTTTTT
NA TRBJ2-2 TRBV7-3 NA CASSPGQNTGELFF TGTGCCAGCAGCCCGGGACAGAACACCGGGGAGCTGTTTTTT
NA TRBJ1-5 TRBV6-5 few CASSYRAGYDQPQHF TGTGCCAGCAGTTACCGAGCAGGGTATGATCAGCCCCAGCATTTT
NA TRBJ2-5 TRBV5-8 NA CASSSGGGGFQETQYF TGTGCCAGCAGCTCCGGCGGAGGGGGTTTCCAAGAGACCCAGTACTTC
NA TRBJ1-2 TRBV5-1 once CASSLTGQAGYTF TGCGCCAGCAGCTTGACAGGGCAGGCTGGCTACACCTTC
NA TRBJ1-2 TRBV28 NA CASSPPTRGYGYTF TGTGCCAGCAGTCCGCCGACAAGAGGCTATGGCTACACCTTC
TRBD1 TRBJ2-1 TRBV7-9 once CASSLQMGTGNNEQFF TGTGCCAGCAGCTTACAAATGGGGACAGGGAACAATGAGCAGTTCTTC
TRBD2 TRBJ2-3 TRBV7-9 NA CASTHPGLAGGPGDTQYF TGTGCCAGCACCCACCCGGGACTAGCGGGAGGGCCGGGGGATACGCAGTATTTT
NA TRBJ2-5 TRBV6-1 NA CASSPRGARETQYF TGTGCCAGCAGCCCGAGAGGGGCCAGAGAGACCCAGTACTTC
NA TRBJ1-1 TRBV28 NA CASLTPTGRGTEAFF TGTGCCAGCCTGACTCCGACGGGACGCGGCACTGAAGCTTTCTTT
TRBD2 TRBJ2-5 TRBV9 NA CASSAAGGLQETQYF TGTGCCAGCAGCGCAGCGGGGGGTCTACAAGAGACCCAGTACTTC
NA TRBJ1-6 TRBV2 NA CASSGRGENNSPLHF TGTGCCAGCAGTGGCCGCGGGGAGAATAATTCACCCCTCCACTTT
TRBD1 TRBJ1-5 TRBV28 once CASSLPDRVNQPQHF TGTGCCAGCAGTTTGCCGGACAGGGTCAATCAGCCCCAGCATTTT
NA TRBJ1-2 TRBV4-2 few CASSQQLHYGYTF TGTGCCAGCAGCCAACAGTTACACTATGGCTACACCTTC
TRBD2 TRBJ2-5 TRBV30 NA CAWSGTSSFETQYF TGTGCCTGGTCCGGGACTAGCAGTTTTGAGACCCAGTACTTC
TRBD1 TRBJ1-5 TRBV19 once CASSQMDRAGSIVQPQHF TGTGCCAGTAGTCAAATGGACAGGGCCGGCTCGATAGTGCAGCCCCAGCATTTT
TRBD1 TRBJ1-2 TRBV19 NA CASSLPRGQGGIYTF TGTGCCAGTAGTCTCCCCCGGGGACAGGGAGGCATCTACACCTTC
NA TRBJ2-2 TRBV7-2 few CASRLTATGELFF TGTGCCAGCAGGTTAACAGCCACCGGGGAGCTGTTTTTT
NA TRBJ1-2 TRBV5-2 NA CASNTSREYETYGYTF TGTGCCAGCAATACGTCCAGAGAGTACGAGACCTATGGCTACACCTTC
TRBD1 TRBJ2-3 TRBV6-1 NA CASATGETQNTQYF TGTGCCAGCGCTACAGGGGAGACACAGAATACGCAGTATTTT
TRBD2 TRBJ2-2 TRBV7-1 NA CASSGTSGPNTGELFF TGTGCCAGCAGTGGGACTAGCGGGCCGAACACCGGGGAGCTGTTTTTT
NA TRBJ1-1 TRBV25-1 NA CASSAGTNTEAFF TGTGCCAGCAGTGCAGGGACGAACACTGAAGCTTTCTTT
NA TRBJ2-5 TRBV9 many CASSVGTGRETQYF TGTGCCAGCAGCGTAGGGACGGGGAGAGAGACCCAGTACTTC
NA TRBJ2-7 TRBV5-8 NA CASSPVSYEQYF TGTGCCAGCAGTCCAGTCTCCTACGAGCAGTACTTC
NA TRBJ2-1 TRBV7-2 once CASSSLGGGRLNNEQFF TGTGCCAGCAGCTCCCTAGGGGGGGGCCGTCTTAACAATGAGCAGTTCTTC
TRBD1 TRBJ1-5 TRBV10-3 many CAISDGTGNQPQHF TGTGCCATCAGTGACGGGACAGGCAATCAGCCCCAGCATTTT
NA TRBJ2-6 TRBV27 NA CASGRDRPAGANVLTF TGTGCCAGCGGCCGGGACCGCCCGGCTGGGGCCAACGTCCTGACTTTC
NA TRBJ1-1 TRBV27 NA CASILLRSGDTEAFF TGTGCCAGCATATTACTCCGGTCAGGGGACACTGAAGCTTTCTTT
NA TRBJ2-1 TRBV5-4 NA CASSLDHEQFF TGTGCCAGCAGCTTGGACCATGAGCAGTTCTTC
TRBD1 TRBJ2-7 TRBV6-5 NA CASSYSGTGGFEQYF TGTGCCAGCAGCTACTCCGGGACAGGGGGCTTCGAGCAGTACTTC
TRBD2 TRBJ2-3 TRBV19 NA CASSIVRTSGLMDTQYF TGTGCCAGTAGTATAGTACGGACTAGCGGGTTAATGGATACGCAGTATTTT
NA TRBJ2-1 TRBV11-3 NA CASSSTSRTLYNEQFF TGTGCCAGCAGCTCCACTTCTAGAACCCTTTACAATGAGCAGTTCTTC
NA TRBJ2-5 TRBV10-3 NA CAISDRNQETQYF TGTGCCATCAGTGACCGGAACCAAGAGACCCAGTACTTC
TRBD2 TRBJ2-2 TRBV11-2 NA CASSSPSGGANTGELFF TGTGCCAGCAGCTCTCCTAGCGGGGGGGCGAACACCGGGGAGCTGTTTTTT
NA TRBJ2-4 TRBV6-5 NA CASSPYGQKNIQYF TGTGCCAGCAGTCCCTACGGACAGAAAAACATTCAGTACTTC
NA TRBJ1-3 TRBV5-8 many CASSLSRTGNTIYF TGTGCCAGCAGCTTGAGCAGAACTGGAAACACCATATATTTT